This TCR beta chain was retrieved from a study of cytomegalovirus exposure and HLA in healthy donors. This clone appeared a few times. Its target is unknown. Trimming pared 6 bases from V and 6 bases from J, leaving 15 bases between. Germline-derived CDR1 and CDR2 are SQVTM and ANQGSEA. The CDR3 is 12 amino acids. Vbeta (60) and Jbeta (13) primers were used in the PCR. Sequenced by immunoSEQ multiplex PCR; TCRdb stores in-frame clones only, minus some. This table has 95,000 or so clones, 80% to 85% appearing once. Regarding the study as a whole: Several top significant clusters appeared, in a later analysis, to be linked to common viral pathogens.

The rearrangement links TRBV29-1 to TRBJ2-7; a weak D match, TRBD1 (6 bases). The sequence came from a woman aged 70-85 years in good health and CMV-seropositive. The sequenced material came from PBMCs. The CDR3 coding sequence is TGCAGCGTGGCGACAGGTTTGGGCGAGCAGTACTTC. Translation gives CSVATGLGEQYF.